This entry lists 17 T cell receptor beta chains sequenced from one sample in a study of blood T cell repertoires in COVID-19. Profiled with immunoSEQ multiplex PCR; TCRdb holds only in-frame clones, not every one. The sample records about 230,000 clones, 88% being singletons. The sequenced material came from peripheral blood. These receptors were collected from a woman aged 55-69 years with acute or convalescent COVID-19.

J is TRBJ1-5 and V is TRBV19; the match to TRBD1 covers 8 bases. Germline trimming cut 3 bases from V and 3 bases from J; bases unmatched to any gene: 7. The length of the CDR3 is 16 residues. Germline assignment: CDR1 LNHDA and CDR2 SQIVND (reference sequence). CDR3 in DNA: TGTGCCAGTAGTATTTTGTGGCAGGGGGCCAATCAGCCCCAGCATTTT. Protein sequence: CASSILWQGANQPQHF.

This chain joins TRBV28 and TRBJ1-5, with D unclear. V lost 6 bases, J lost 0 bases, and 15 bases lay in between. The CDR3 loop spans 16 amino acids. Germline assignment: CDR1 MDHEN and CDR2 SYDVKM. The CDR3 sequence: CASSPNWSYSNQPQHF. CDR3 coding DNA: TGTGCCAGCAGCCCAAATTGGAGCTATAGCAATCAGCCCCAGCATTTT.

V usage is TRBV2 and J usage is TRBJ2-7; D might be TRBD2 (5 bases). The germline V gene encodes CDR1 SNHLY and CDR2 FYNNEI. V lost 5 bases and J 6 bases, leaving 14 bases between the germline ends. The CDR3 loop spans 13 amino acids. CDR3 DNA sequence: TGTGCCAGCAGTCGGTTACTAGACTCCGAGCAGTACTTC. Translating it yields CASSRLLDSEQYF.

The chain combines TRBV2 with TRBJ2-7; the match to TRBD1 covers 8 bases. This CDR3 has 12 amino acids. CDR1 is SNHLY, CDR2 FYNNEI, per germline. Trimming cost V 8 bases and J 0 bases; bases outside gene matches: 0. CDR3 DNA sequence: TGTGCCAGCGGACAGGGCTCCTACGAGCAGTACTTC. Residues: CASGQGSYEQYF.

This clone showed up just once. The J gene is TRBJ2-3, the V gene TRBV9; TRBD2 is a possible D gene (7 bases). The CDR3 is 16 residues long. From germline, CDR1 is SGDLS and CDR2 YYNGEE. V gave up 0 bases and J gave up 2 bases, with 13 bases separating them. CDR3 amino acids: CASSVAGGAHTDTQYF. CDR3 bases: TGTGCCAGCAGCGTAGCTGGGGGGGCCCACACAGATACGCAGTATTTT. The full variable domain, rest sourced from reference TRBV9 and TRBJ2-3, is DSGVTQTPKHLITATGQRVTLRCSPRSGDLSVYWYQQSLDQGLQFLIQYYNGEERAKGNILERFSAQQFPDLHSELNLSSLELGDSALYFCASSVAGGAHTDTQYFGPGTRLTVL.

In the case of this clone: This specimen includes other DNA sequences encoding the same CDR3. V usage is TRBV6-5 and J usage is TRBJ1-2, with 8 positions matching TRBD1. Germline V gene lookup returns CDR1 MNHEY and CDR2 SVGAGI. J gave up 8 bases and V 2 bases, and 7 bases lay outside the gene matches. This CDR3 has 14 amino acids. CDR3 protein: CASSYTGQGAGYTF. The DNA of the CDR3 is TGTGCCAGCAGTTACACCGGACAGGGCGCGGGCTACACCTTC.

The genes are TRBV5-4 and TRBJ2-7; 13 bases map to TRBD2. J gave up 10 bases and V 5 bases, and 12 bases lay outside the gene matches. The CDR3 has 15 amino acids. The germline CDR1 and CDR2 sequences are SGHNT and YYREEE (reference sequence). The CDR3 region is CASRRGLAGTTTQYF. The CDR3 coding sequence is TGTGCCAGCAGACGGGGACTAGCGGGGACCACGACACAGTACTTC.

This chain connects TRBV29-1 to TRBJ2-7; 11 nucleotides line up with TRBD2. This CDR3 is built from 15 residues. The germline gives CDR1 SQVTM, CDR2 ANQGSEA. V trimming: 6 bases; J trimming: 2 bases; junction bases outside the gene matches: 9. CDR3 in amino acids: CSVLGPGLAAYEQYF. Written as DNA, the CDR3 is TGCAGCGTGCTAGGCCCGGGACTAGCGGCCTACGAGCAGTACTTC.

This chain uses TRBV28 with TRBJ2-7, with D maybe TRBD1 (6 bases). CDR1 and CDR2 from the germline V gene are MDHEN and SYDVKM. The CDR3 sequence is 14 residues long. Trimming removed 2 bases at V and 5 bases at J, with 13 bases between. The CDR3 sequence: CASSLQAGDHEQYF. The CDR3 coding sequence is TGTGCCAGCAGTTTACAGGCAGGGGACCACGAGCAGTACTTC.

The chain couples TRBV9 to TRBJ2-3; 11 nucleotides match TRBD2. Germline lookup yields CDR1 SGDLS and CDR2 YYNGEE. The junction had 3 bases not matched to a gene; V was cut back by 3 bases and J by 0 bases. This CDR3 spans 16 amino acids. The CDR3 reads CASSGPSGGSTDTQYF. The CDR3 coding sequence is TGTGCCAGCAGCGGGCCTAGCGGGGGGAGCACAGATACGCAGTATTTT.

The rearrangement links TRBV7-2 to TRBJ2-3; D perhaps matches TRBD1 (5 bases). Germline CDR1 is SGHTA and CDR2 is FQGNSA. The CDR3 has 13 amino acids. V lost 1 base, J lost 9 bases, and 11 bases lay in between. The CDR3 nucleotides read TGTGCCAGCAGCTTAGATAAGGGGATGACGCAGTATTTT. Its translation is CASSLDKGMTQYF.

V is TRBV5-1 and J is TRBJ2-1; 12 bases are a match to TRBD2. The CDR3 is 15 amino acids. After removal of 3 bases from V and 5 bases from J, the junction contained 3 bases not matched to a gene. Germline V gives CDR1 SGHRS, CDR2 YFSETQ. The CDR3 here is CASSSPSGRDNEQFF. The DNA for the CDR3 is TGCGCCAGCAGCTCCCCTAGCGGGAGGGACAATGAGCAGTTCTTC.

This chain uses TRBV29-1 with TRBJ2-7; 8 nucleotides match TRBD1. Germline CDR1 SQVTM, CDR2 ANQGSEA. CDR3 length: 14 amino acids. V lost 2 bases to trimming and J lost 1 base; unmatched junction nucleotides: 4. CDR3 region: CSVEKGTGSYEQYF. The CDR3 nucleotides are TGCAGCGTTGAAAAAGGGACAGGATCCTACGAGCAGTACTTC.

This clone was seen a handful of times. It is unclear where the CDR3 begins or ends on the DNA, so no DNA is shown, and the CDR3 is as TCRdb lists it. The chain joins TRBV21-1 to TRBJ2-1; the table's D call, TRBD1, has no DNA check behind it. TRBV21-1 is a recognized pseudogene. The CDR3 comprises 21 residues, both ends counted. CDR3 amino acids: CASSNEGPQGVYGCGYNEQFF.

The chain carries TRBV30 and TRBJ1-2; D is unclear. Deletions cut 4 bases from V and 4 bases from J, with 10 bases between. The CDR3 has 12 amino acids. From germline, CDR1 is GTSNPN and CDR2 SVGIG (reference sequence). The CDR3 region is CAWNEDFYGYTF. As DNA, the CDR3 is TGTGCCTGGAATGAGGACTTCTATGGCTACACCTTC.

The chain recombines TRBV10-3 with TRBJ2-1, with D uncertain. V lost 3 bases to trimming and J lost 2 bases, with 11 bases between them. This CDR3 has 15 amino acids. Germline V gives CDR1 ENHRY, CDR2 SYGVKD. The CDR3 here is CAISESSLAYNEQFF. In nucleotides, the CDR3 is TGTGCCATCAGTGAAAGTAGCTTGGCCTACAATGAGCAGTTCTTC.

The CDR3 nucleotides read TGTGCCAGCAGCTTAGATTCGGGGGGCCCCTTCAACTATGGCTACACCTTC. Translation gives CASSLDSGGPFNYGYTF. The chain links TRBV11-2 to TRBJ1-2; D might be TRBD1 (6 bases). CDR3 length equals 17 residues. V shed 0 bases and J shed 2 bases, with 16 bases lying between them. Germline lookup yields CDR1 SGHAT and CDR2 FQNNGV.